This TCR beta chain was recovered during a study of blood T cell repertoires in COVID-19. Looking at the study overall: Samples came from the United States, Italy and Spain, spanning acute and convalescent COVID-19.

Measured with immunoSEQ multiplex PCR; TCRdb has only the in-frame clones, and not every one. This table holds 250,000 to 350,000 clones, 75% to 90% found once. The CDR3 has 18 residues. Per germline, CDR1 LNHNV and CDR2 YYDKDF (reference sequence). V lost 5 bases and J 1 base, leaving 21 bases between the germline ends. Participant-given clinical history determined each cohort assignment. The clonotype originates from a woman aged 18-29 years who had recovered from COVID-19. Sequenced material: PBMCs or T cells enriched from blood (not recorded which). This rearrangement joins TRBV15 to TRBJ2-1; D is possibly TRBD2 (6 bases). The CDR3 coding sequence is TGTGCCACCAGCGGTGGGGTACTAGCCGATCTATCCTACAATGAGCAGTTCTTC. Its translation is CATSGGVLADLSYNEQFF.